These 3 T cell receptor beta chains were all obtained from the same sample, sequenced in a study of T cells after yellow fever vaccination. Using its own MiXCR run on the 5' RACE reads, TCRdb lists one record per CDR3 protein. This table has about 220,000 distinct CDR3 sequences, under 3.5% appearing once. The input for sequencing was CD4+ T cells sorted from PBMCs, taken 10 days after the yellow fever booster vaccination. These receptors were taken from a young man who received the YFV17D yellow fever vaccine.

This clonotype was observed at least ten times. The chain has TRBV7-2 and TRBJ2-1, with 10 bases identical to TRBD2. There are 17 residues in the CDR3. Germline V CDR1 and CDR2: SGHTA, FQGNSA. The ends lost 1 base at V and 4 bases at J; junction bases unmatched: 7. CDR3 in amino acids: CASSLGLTSGAYNEQFF. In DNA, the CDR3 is TGTGCCAGCAGCTTAGGCCTTACTAGCGGGGCATACAATGAGCAGTTCTTC.

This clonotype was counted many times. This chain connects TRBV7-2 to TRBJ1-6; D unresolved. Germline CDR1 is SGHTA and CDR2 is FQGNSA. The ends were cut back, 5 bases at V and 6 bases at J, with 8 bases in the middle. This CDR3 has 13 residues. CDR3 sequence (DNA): TGTGCCAGCAGCCACGACCTTAATTCACCCCTCCACTTT. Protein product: CASSHDLNSPLHF.

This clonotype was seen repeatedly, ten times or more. The CDR3 DNA sequence: TGTGCCACCAGTTTAGACAGGATGGACAATGAGCAGTTCTTC. This codes for CATSLDRMDNEQFF. The chain combines TRBV24-1 with TRBJ2-1; D may be TRBD1 (6 bases). V was clipped by 6 bases and J by 5 bases, with 13 bases between them. Germline V gene data show CDR1 as KGHDR and CDR2 as SFDVKD. The CDR3 contains 14 residues.